This T cell receptor (beta chain) came from a study of T cells in localized non-small cell lung cancer. Sequencing used immunoSEQ multiplex PCR; TCRdb keeps in-frame clones, though not all of them. This table has fewer than 6,000 clones, 85% appearing once. Germline V gene sequence: CDR1 SQVTM, CDR2 ANQGSEA. The CDR3 runs to 13 residues. The V gene end was trimmed by 5 bases and the J gene end by 5 bases; junction bases not matched to a gene: 6. The receptor's source is a woman aged 40-70 years with stage II lung adenocarcinoma. The chain recombines TRBV29-1 with TRBJ2-7, with 10 bases matching TRBD1. Sample: PBMCs, taken before any cancer treatment. Written as DNA, the CDR3 is TGCAGCGTTCCCGGGACAGGGGTACACGAGCAGTACTTC. This gives the protein CSVPGTGVHEQYF.